This record concerns one T cell receptor beta chain sequence. It lacks a known antigen. No quality values exist for individual bases; no much larger clone is one base distant. The CDR3 holds 14 amino acids from the cysteine to the phenylalanine. The DNA shown is the 42-base CDR3, in frame from base 1. For CDR1 and CDR2, the germline V gene lists SGHNT and YENEEA. V is shortened by 5 bases, J by 6 bases, and the region joining them spans 14 bases. These data originate in a study of radiotherapy plus CTLA-4 blockade in lung cancer (dated by TCRdb to 2017 to 2018). Describing the broader study: Among the enrolled patients, around 19% had an objective response, and less than 40% reached disease control. What the work shows at the level of the full study, not this receptor alone: After treatment with radiotherapy and ipilimumab, TCR clones that originated in tumors expanded in peripheral blood. Increased serum interferon-beta after radiation, together with early dynamic changes in blood T cell clones, were reported to be the strongest predictors of response.

The library relied on the immunoSEQ multiplex PCR assay. TCRdb limited this immuneACCESS table to in-frame rearrangements with V and J called. A share of clones is missing; checked studies link under half to unresolved V genes, and the rest is unexplained. The sample includes around 90,000 clones, with over 80% observed a single time. Together, the top ten hold roughly 14% of the sample. Focal radiation therapy combined with CTLA-4 blockade (ipilimumab) was tested in patients with chemo-refractory metastatic non-small-cell lung cancer. The chain employs TRBV11-3 and TRBJ2-1; a tentative D match to TRBD2 spans 5 bases. This clonotype was obtained from a human donor with non-small cell lung cancer that progressed on radiotherapy plus ipilimumab. Sample: peripheral blood, taken from a patient treated with radiotherapy plus ipilimumab. The sequence in DNA is TGTGCCAGCAGCCTAGGGCCGGGGATCAATGAGCAGTTCTTC. Its coded protein is CASSLGPGINEQFF. The full variable domain, completed from the reference TRBV11-3 and TRBJ2-1 proteins outside the CDR3, reads EAGVVQSPRYKIIEKKQPVAFWCNPISGHNTLYWYLQNLGQGPELLIRYENEEAVDDSQLPKDRFSAERLKGVDSTLKIQPAELGDSAVYLCASSLGPGINEQFFGPGTRLTVL.